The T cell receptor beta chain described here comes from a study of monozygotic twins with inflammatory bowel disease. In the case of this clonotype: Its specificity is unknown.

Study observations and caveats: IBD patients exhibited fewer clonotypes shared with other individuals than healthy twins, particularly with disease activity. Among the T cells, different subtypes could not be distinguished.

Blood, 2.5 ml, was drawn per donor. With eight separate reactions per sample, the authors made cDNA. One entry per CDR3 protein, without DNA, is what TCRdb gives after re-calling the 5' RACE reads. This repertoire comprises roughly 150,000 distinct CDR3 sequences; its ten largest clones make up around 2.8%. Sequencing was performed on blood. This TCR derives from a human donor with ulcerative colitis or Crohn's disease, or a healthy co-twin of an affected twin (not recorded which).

This CDR3 is CSVEFASNTEAFF. The chain combines TRBV29-1 with TRBJ1-1. The germline gives CDR1 SQVTM, CDR2 ANQGSEA. This CDR3 contains 13 residues.